These 32 T cell receptor beta chains originate from one sample sequenced in a study of tumor-infiltrating lymphocytes in primary liver carcinoma. Starting material for RNA and DNA co-extraction consisted of about 17-31 mg of unsorted bulk tissue. Researchers generated TCR beta cDNA from about 460 ng of total RNA, relying on a constant-region primer. ARM-PCR, slightly modified, supplied the TCR beta libraries through three nested multiplex PCR rounds. The first two PCR rounds, around 11 cycles each, used TRBV1-TRBV30 forward primers and a C-beta reverse primer. One entry per CDR3 protein, called by TCRdb with MiXCR from the multiplex PCR reads. The table records roughly 100,000 distinct CDR3 sequences, 80% to 85% of them present only once. The sequenced material came from liver tumor tissue from sampling region 3. Subset specified: tumor region T3, left-lateral pole. These receptors all come from a man aged 35 to 55 with primary liver carcinoma and hepatitis B virus infection.

Remarks on this clonotype: Just one base apart from a much larger clone, this may be a read error. The chain employs TRBV10-3 and TRBJ2-2; weak D call: TRBD2 (5 bases). Germline V gene lookup returns CDR1 ENHRY and CDR2 SYGVKD. The CDR3 runs 14 residues. CDR3 sequence: CVISGEINTGELFF. The CDR3 DNA follows: TGTGTCATCAGTGGGGAGATAAACACCGGGGAGCTGTTTTTT.

This clonotype was observed once. The chain uses TRBV5-5 and TRBJ1-2, with D unresolved. The CDR3 runs 18 residues. The V and J ends lost 4 bases and 0 bases respectively, with 22 bases between them. The germline CDR1 and CDR2 sequences are SGHKS and YYEKEE (reference sequence). The CDR3 DNA is TGTGCCAGCAGCACGGGTAGGGTGGTGATAACAACTAACTATGGCTACACCTTC. Translation: CASSTGRVVITTNYGYTF.

This clonotype came up many times. Germline is not matched at one junction end, which may reflect a read error. The chain employs TRBV7-8 and TRBJ2-1; unclear D gene. Germline V gene sequence: CDR1 SGHVS, CDR2 FQNEAQ. The CDR3 loop spans 14 amino acids. The CDR3 loop is CASSLRRNPPILRF. CDR3 in DNA: TGTGCCAGCAGCTTAAGGCGAAACCCCCCCATTCTTAGGTTC.

In regard to this clonotype: The junction departs from the called germline gene at one end, perhaps through a read error. The rearrangement joins TRBV29-1 to TRBJ1-1, with D tentatively TRBD1 (6 bases). CDR1 and CDR2 from the germline V gene are SQVTM and ANQGSEA. This CDR3 is built from 12 residues. The CDR3 protein is CSVIGGPPETFF. In DNA, the CDR3 is TGCAGCGTTATCGGGGGGCCTCCTGAAACTTTCTTT.

J is TRBJ2-1 and V is TRBV7-6; D uncertain. Between the trimmed V and J ends, which lost 4 bases and 8 bases, there was a span of 9 bases. The CDR3 has 12 amino acids. Per germline, CDR1 SGHVS and CDR2 FNYEAQ. CDR3: CASSSYNHEQFF. The CDR3 region has the DNA TGTGCCAGCAGCTCATACAATCATGAGCAGTTCTTC.

Notes on this clonotype: This CDR3 fails to terminate in the conserved phenylalanine or tryptophan, so it likely reflects a read error. Here the CDR3 reads CSVTHGRGIQYL. The CDR3 DNA reads TGCAGCGTAACTCACGGGCGGGGCATACAGTACCTC. The rearrangement joins TRBV29-1 to TRBJ2-4, with a weak D call TRBD2 (6 bases). V gave up 6 bases and J gave up 13 bases, with 19 bases separating them. This CDR3 has 12 residues. Germline loops: CDR1 SQVTM, CDR2 ANQGSEA.

To note about this clonotype: One end of the junction does not line up with germline, which may come from a read error. The chain combines TRBV12-3 or TRBV12-4 with TRBJ2-5; the match to TRBD1 covers 7 bases. The CDR3 spans 13 residues. The CDR3 region is CAGSMTGMETQYF. CDR3 bases: TGTGCCGGCAGCATGACAGGGATGGAGACCCAGTACTTC.

This rearrangement joins TRBV6-5 to TRBJ2-5; TRBD2 matches at 8 bases. CDR1 MNHEY and CDR2 SVGAGI come from the germline V gene. This CDR3 has 15 residues. J lost 5 bases, V lost 2 bases, and 7 bases had no gene match. For the CDR3, the DNA is TGTGCCAGCAGTTACCGGGAGGGGAGTATGGAGACCCAGTACTTC. Translated, it gives CASSYREGSMETQYF.

Worth noting for this clonotype: A read error is possible here, since a much larger clone lies one base away. The V and J genes are TRBV24-1 and TRBJ1-5; a weak D match, TRBD1 (6 bases). Germline CDR1 KGHDR, CDR2 SFDVKD. The CDR3 runs to 13 residues. V lost 6 bases and J lost 11, with 16 bases in between. DNA for the CDR3: TGTGCCACCAGTCCCCCTGGGGGGCAGTCCCAGCATTTT. As protein: CATSPPGGQSQHF.

Comment on this clonotype: A read error may produce the germline difference seen at one junction end. The CDR3 region has the DNA TGTGCCAGCAGCCAAGAAGGCGAAGATACACAGTATTTT. It translates to CASSQEGEDTQYF. V gene TRBV14 combines with J gene TRBJ2-3; no firm D call. Germline V gene sequence: CDR1 SGHDN, CDR2 FVKESK. CDR3 length: 13 amino acids.

This chain links TRBV24-1 with TRBJ2-3; maybe TRBD2 (5 bases). The CDR3 runs 12 residues. The V gene's germline CDR1 is KGHDR and CDR2 SFDVKD. This CDR3 reads CVPGLRIDTQYF. The CDR3 bases are TGTGTCCCCGGACTTCGAATAGATACGCAGTATTTT.

This clonotype was seen only a few times. This may come from a read error, since a much larger clone is one base off. The chain joins TRBV28 to TRBJ2-7; D is possibly TRBD1 or TRBD2 (6 bases each). Germline lookup yields CDR1 MDHEN and CDR2 SYDVKM. This CDR3 spans 15 amino acids. The CDR3 sequence is CTSSPGGGRLYEQYF. In DNA, the CDR3 is TGTACCAGCAGTCCCGGAGGGGGACGCCTCTACGAGCAGTACTTC.

V gene TRBV7-2 combines with J gene TRBJ1-2; maybe TRBD1 (6 bases). Trimming removed 1 base at V and 2 bases at J, with 11 bases between. The CDR3 sequence is 15 residues long. Per germline, CDR1 SGHTA and CDR2 FQGNSA. This CDR3 reads CASSLVTGPNYGYTF. The CDR3 bases are TGTGCCAGCAGCTTAGTCACAGGGCCGAACTATGGCTACACCTTC.

Concerning this clonotype itself: The junction differs from germline at one of its ends, possibly a read error. V gene TRBV6-5 combines with J gene TRBJ1-2; tentatively, D is TRBD1 (5 bases). The germline CDR1 and CDR2 sequences are MNHEY and SVGAGI. The length of the CDR3 is 14 residues. The CDR3: CASRPGTVELGCTF. The CDR3 nucleotides read TGTGCCAGCAGACCCGGGACGGTTGAGTTGGGCTGCACCTTC.

CDR3 residues: CSVLNRVAGQFF. Here the CDR3 DNA reads TGCAGCGTATTAAACAGGGTGGCAGGGCAGTTCTTC. The chain is built from TRBV29-1 and TRBJ2-1; D might be TRBD1 (6 bases). The ends were cut back, 6 bases at V and 12 bases at J, with 18 bases in the middle. From germline, CDR1 is SQVTM and CDR2 ANQGSEA. The CDR3 totals 12 residues.

In regard to this clonotype: No conserved phenylalanine or tryptophan ends this CDR3, so it is likely a read error. Because the CDR3's place on the DNA is in doubt, the DNA is left out and the CDR3 is given as listed by TCRdb. V is TRBV12-3 or TRBV12-4 and J is TRBJ2-2; TRBD1 reflects the table's D call only, with no check against the DNA. 11 amino acids form the CDR3, both terminal residues included. The CDR3 loop is CVSSSRRELFL.

A word on this clonotype: The junction shows a germline mismatch at one end, possibly a read error. The chain uses TRBV29-1 and TRBJ2-5; TRBD2 might be the D (5 bases). In germline, CDR1 is SQVTM, CDR2 ANQGSEA. The CDR3 has 12 amino acids. This chain's CDR3 is CGVLTSGVTQYF. The CDR3 DNA sequence: TGCGGCGTTCTGACGAGCGGAGTGACCCAGTACTTC.

Regarding this clonotype: A read error may account for a junction end that differs from germline. This chain joins TRBV6-2 or TRBV6-3 and TRBJ2-5; D call uncertain. The CDR3 sequence is 12 residues long. Germline lookup yields CDR1 MNHEY and CDR2 SVGEGT. The CDR3 protein is CASSNGQETQYF. DNA for the CDR3: TGTGCCAGCAGCAACGGTCAAGAGACCCAGTATTTC.

Worth noting for this clonotype: The conserved final phenylalanine or tryptophan is absent from the CDR3, which likely points to a read error. The chain has TRBV28 and TRBJ2-5; TRBD1 might be the D (6 bases). The CDR3 has 14 residues. Germline CDR1 reads MDHEN; CDR2 reads SYDVKM. V lost 5 bases and J lost 2, with 12 bases in between. In nucleotides, the CDR3 is TGTGCCAGCAGTCGGGACATTGGGCAAGAGACCCAGTACCTC. Protein sequence: CASSRDIGQETQYL.

The chain couples TRBV5-4 to TRBJ2-3, with 8 positions matching TRBD2. The CDR3 spans 16 residues. Germline V gives CDR1 SGHNT, CDR2 YYREEE (reference sequence). V was clipped by 2 bases and J by 4 bases; unmatched bases: 9. The CDR3 nucleotides read TGTGCCAGCAGCTTTGGACTAGCAGGAGTGTCAGATACGCAGTATTTT. Its translation: CASSFGLAGVSDTQYF.

This clonotype was detected once. A junction boundary mismatches the germline segment, possibly from a read error. The chain recombines TRBV10-3 with TRBJ1-6, with unresolved D. Germline assignment: CDR1 ENHRY and CDR2 SYGVKD. The CDR3 extends over 18 amino acids. The CDR3 DNA follows: TGTGCCATCAGTGGGGCGAGTGTGGGCGCGTCTAATAATTCACCCCACCGCTTT. This sequence encodes CAISGASVGASNNSPHRF.

This clonotype was seen a handful of times. A clone one base away is much larger, so this may be a read error. The chain recombines TRBV28 with TRBJ2-3, with 8 nucleotides matching TRBD1. Germline values: CDR1 MDHEN, CDR2 SYDVKM. CDR3 length: 15 residues. The CDR3 spells CASSLRTGWIDTRYF. In DNA, the CDR3 is TGTGCCAGCAGTTTACGGACAGGGTGGATTGATACGCGGTATTTT.

V gene TRBV5-1 combines with J gene TRBJ2-7; TRBD1 aligns across 10 bases. The CDR3 runs to 15 residues. Germline V CDR1 and CDR2: SGHRS, YFSETQ. The V and J ends lost 7 bases and 1 base, in that order; junction bases with no gene match: 8. The CDR3 DNA reads TGCGCCAGCTGCGGAGGGACAGGGGTGTCCTACGAGCAGTACTTC. It codes for CASCGGTGVSYEQYF. Filled out from reference TRBV5-1 and TRBJ2-7, the complete variable domain reads KAGVTQTPRYLIKTRGQQVTLSCSPISGHRSVSWYQQTPGQGLQFLFEYFSETQRNKGNFPGRFSGRQFSNSRSEMNVSTLELGDSALYLCASCGGTGVSYEQYFGPGTRLTVT.

This clonotype was counted many times. J is TRBJ2-5 and V is TRBV6-2 or TRBV6-3; D is uncertain. This CDR3 comprises 15 residues. Germline V gives CDR1 MNHEY, CDR2 SVGEGT. The V end lost 6 bases, the J end lost 2 bases, and 16 bases lay between the germline ends. CDR3 bases: TGTGCCAGCAGACGGCCCGAGACCCAACAAGAGACCCAGTACTTC. It codes for CASRRPETQQETQYF.

This clonotype was detected many times. The V gene is TRBV5-4, the J gene TRBJ2-7, with TRBD1 as a possible D gene (5 bases). The CDR3 length is 13 residues. Germline V lookup: CDR1 SGHNT, CDR2 YYREEE (reference sequence). The V gene lost 3 bases and the J gene lost 3 bases, with 10 bases spanning the gap. CDR3 amino acids: CASSSMQGYEQYF. In nucleotides, the CDR3 is TGTGCCAGCAGCTCCATGCAGGGCTACGAGCAGTACTTC.

The chain joins TRBV11-2 to TRBJ2-7; 8 positions match TRBD2. From germline, CDR1 is SGHAT and CDR2 FQNNGV. V trimming: 4 bases; J trimming: 6 bases; junction bases outside the gene matches: 8. The CDR3 loop spans 14 amino acids. CDR3 sequence reads: CASSSGQAGVEQYF. CDR3 sequence (DNA): TGTGCCAGCAGCTCCGGACAAGCGGGAGTCGAGCAGTACTTC.

As concerns this clonotype: It is unclear where the CDR3 begins or ends on the DNA, so no DNA is shown, and the CDR3 is as TCRdb lists it. The V and J genes are TRBV11-2 and TRBJ2-2; TRBD1 is taken as the D call from the table, unchecked against the DNA. The V gene's germline CDR1 is SGHAT and CDR2 FQNNGV. Both ends counted, the CDR3 spans 23 residues. The CDR3 loop is CASSSNRNSYKQYFGPGTGELFF.

The genes are TRBV20-1 and TRBJ1-2; unclear D gene. This CDR3 has 12 amino acids. The germline V gene encodes CDR1 DFQATT and CDR2 SNEGSKA (reference sequence). V lost 1 base to trimming and J lost 7 bases, with 10 bases between them. The chain's CDR3 is CSARVSLLGYTF. In DNA form, the CDR3 reads TGCAGTGCTAGAGTATCCCTTCTTGGCTACACCTTC.

The rearrangement joins TRBV9 to TRBJ2-3, with D possibly being TRBD2 (6 bases). Germline V CDR1 and CDR2: SGDLS, YYNGEE. The CDR3 sequence is 14 residues long. Trimming stripped 0 bases from V and 8 bases from J, with 13 bases between. The CDR3 sequence is CASSVATEGSTQYF. The CDR3 nucleotides read TGTGCCAGCAGCGTAGCAACGGAGGGGAGTACGCAGTATTTT.

This clonotype was seen only a few times. Possible read error: a much larger clone is one base away. This chain connects TRBV28 to TRBJ2-2, with a tentative D call TRBD2 (5 bases). The CDR3 runs to 14 residues. The germline gives CDR1 MDHEN, CDR2 SYDVKM. CDR3 nucleotides: TGTGCCAGCAGTTATGTGGGATCTGCCGGGGAGCTGTTATTT. This sequence encodes CASSYVGSAGELLF.

There are a few counts of this clonotype. Because the CDR3 is missing its conserved closing phenylalanine or tryptophan, this is likely a read error. No DNA is shown, since the ends of the CDR3 on it are uncertain; the CDR3 is the one TCRdb lists. The gene calls are TRBV11-2 and TRBJ2-6; the D call of TRBD2 is as the table states it, not checked on the DNA. Germline CDR1 and CDR2: SGHAT and FQNNGV. The CDR3 extends over 15 residues, inclusive of both ends. CDR3 protein: CATQRPRSGANVLTV.

The chain links TRBV6-4 to TRBJ2-1, with 7 nucleotides matching TRBD2. The germline CDR1 and CDR2 sequences are MRHNA and SNTAGT. This CDR3 has 16 residues. CDR3 region: CVNSLKGTSGNNEQFF. Here the CDR3 DNA reads TGTGTCAACAGCCTAAAAGGGACCAGCGGGAACAATGAGCAGTTCTTC.